The count of the clone carrying this TCR beta chain is one. Germline V lookup: CDR1 LGHDT, CDR2 YNNKEL (reference sequence). V dropped 0 bases and J dropped 4 bases, with 4 bases sitting between them. CDR3 length equals 13 residues. The sample originates from a study of blood T cell repertoires in COVID-19. Looking at the study overall: COVID-19 samples collected from the United States, Italy and Spain covered acute and convalescent phases. T cells, B-cell-depleted T cells, or PBMCs provided the cDNA or gDNA that served as material.

Original processing notes: Researchers report that nucleated cell counts were estimated from reference gene primer amplification. The protocol was immunoSEQ multiplex PCR, while the TCRdb copy is restricted to in-frame clones and leaves out a portion. V and J calls and clone size follow that table, whereas D and trimming were derived from the DNA. Counted here are some 320,000 clones, roughly 85% occurring once; the ten biggest clones make up approximately 7.5%. J is TRBJ2-1 and V is TRBV3-1 (or the pseudogene TRBV3-2); D gene unclear. Sequencing was performed on peripheral blood. The source is a human donor in a cohort sampled during active COVID-19. The CDR3: CASSQEIYNEQFF. The DNA for the CDR3 is TGTGCCAGCAGCCAAGAAATATACAATGAGCAGTTCTTC.